Each of the 21 T cell receptor beta chains below was sequenced from the same sample in a study of CD8 T cells in Susac syndrome. With random hexamers, reverse transcription was performed on roughly 0.45 to 1 ug of RNA. MiXCR was run by TCRdb on the immunoSEQ multiplex PCR reads, yielding one entry per CDR3 protein. The sample lists fewer than 350,000 distinct CDR3 sequences, 92% occurring once. Sequencing used CD4+ T cells from PBMCs. Receptors originate from a human donor with multiple sclerosis.

The chain joins TRBV3-1 to TRBJ1-2; 8 bases fit TRBD1. This CDR3 spans 14 amino acids. The V gene end was trimmed by 3 bases and the J gene end by 5 bases; junction bases not matched to a gene: 5. Looked up from germline, CDR1 is LGHDT and CDR2 is YNNKEL (reference sequence). Written as DNA, the CDR3 is TGTGCCAGCAGCCAGAGGACAGGGTCTTATGGCTACACCTTC. Its protein is CASSQRTGSYGYTF.

The chain carries TRBV15 and TRBJ2-7, with 8 bases that match TRBD2. The CDR3 has 15 amino acids. V was pared by 1 base and J by 3 bases, with 5 bases of the junction left unmatched. The germline gives CDR1 LNHNV, CDR2 YYDKDF (reference sequence). CDR3 sequence reads: CATSRVGGAYYEQYF. The DNA for the CDR3 is TGTGCCACCAGCAGAGTCGGGGGGGCATACTACGAGCAGTACTTC.

V and J are TRBV12-3 or TRBV12-4 and TRBJ1-1; the D gene is possibly TRBD1 (6 bases). The V gene lost 7 bases and the J gene lost 9 bases, with 18 bases spanning the gap. The CDR3 contains 13 residues. DNA for the CDR3: TGTGCCAGCAAGGGTCCAGGCAGGGGTCAAGCTTTCTTT. Its protein is CASKGPGRGQAFF.

This chain links TRBV29-1 with TRBJ2-7; D remains ambiguous. Germline V CDR1 and CDR2: SQVTM, ANQGSEA. The CDR3 covers 12 residues. Trimming left V 3 bases short and J 7 bases short, with 13 bases between. In DNA, the CDR3 is TGCAGCGTTGATGCTGGAAGGGATGAGCAGTACTTC. This gives the protein CSVDAGRDEQYF.

The chain combines TRBV10-1 with TRBJ2-7; maybe TRBD1 (5 bases). Between the trimmed V and J ends, which lost 6 bases and 1 base, there was a span of 16 bases. This CDR3 has 15 residues. Germline CDR1 and CDR2: WNHNN and SYGVQD (reference sequence). CDR3 nucleotide sequence: TGCGCCAGCAGGATAGACAGTAACTCGTCCTACGAGCAGTACTTC. This sequence encodes CASRIDSNSSYEQYF.

This chain joins TRBV3-1 and TRBJ1-2, with 9 positions matching TRBD1. The germline gives CDR1 LGHDT, CDR2 YNNKEL (reference sequence). The V segment lost 0 bases and the J segment 8 bases; nucleotides outside the gene matches: 7. The CDR3 consists of 15 residues. The CDR3 loop reads CASSQEPGQGDGYTF. For the CDR3, the DNA is TGTGCCAGCAGCCAAGAACCGGGACAGGGCGACGGCTACACCTTC.

The chain employs TRBV30 and TRBJ1-5; the D gene is possibly TRBD1 (5 bases). Per the germline V gene, CDR1 is GTSNPN and CDR2 is SVGIG (reference sequence). V was trimmed by 2 bases and J by 6 bases, leaving 11 bases between them. The CDR3 is made up of 13 amino acids. The CDR3 region has the DNA TGTGCCTGGAGTAGCAGGGAGAGTCAGCCCCAGCATTTT. Protein product: CAWSSRESQPQHF.

The rearrangement uses TRBV5-1 and TRBJ2-3; 7 bases are a match to TRBD2. J was trimmed by 3 bases and V by 4 bases; bases with no gene match: 8. The CDR3 extends over 15 amino acids. CDR1 and CDR2 (germline): SGHRS, YFSETQ. CDR3 DNA: TGCGCCAGCAGCCCGGGCGGGGGTGAGACAGATACGCAGTATTTT. Translating gives CASSPGGGETDTQYF.

This sequence joins TRBV12-3 or TRBV12-4 and TRBJ1-2; 9 nucleotides line up with TRBD1. The CDR3 sequence is 12 residues long. V trimming: 9 bases; J trimming: 8 bases; junction bases outside the gene matches: 7. CDR3 residues: CASWDRVGGYTF. As DNA, the CDR3 is TGTGCCAGTTGGGACAGGGTGGGGGGCTACACCTTC.

The gene calls are TRBV18 and TRBJ2-1; D remains unclear. V was pared by 0 bases and J by 3 bases, with 9 bases between. The CDR3 consists of 15 residues. CDR1 KGHSH and CDR2 LQKENI come from the germline V gene. CDR3: CASSPPLEIYNEQFF. In DNA form, the CDR3 reads TGTGCCAGCTCACCACCGCTGGAGATCTACAATGAGCAGTTCTTC.

The chain joins TRBV9 to TRBJ2-3, with D perhaps matching TRBD1 (5 bases). The germline V gene encodes CDR1 SGDLS and CDR2 YYNGEE. The CDR3 loop spans 15 amino acids. V was clipped by 2 bases and J by 0 bases, with 10 bases between them. This CDR3 reads CASSVTPGSTDTQYF. Written as DNA, the CDR3 is TGTGCCAGCAGCGTTACCCCAGGGAGCACAGATACGCAGTATTTT.

This chain links TRBV20-1 with TRBJ1-3, with 8 positions matching TRBD1. Per the germline V gene, CDR1 is DFQATT and CDR2 is SNEGSKA (reference sequence). J lost 1 base, V lost 0 bases, and 2 bases had no gene match. The CDR3 is made up of 15 amino acids. The CDR3 protein is CSARDRTGSGNTIYF. The CDR3, as DNA: TGCAGTGCTAGAGATAGGACAGGGTCTGGAAACACCATATATTTT.

The V call is TRBV7-9, the J call TRBJ2-3; D gene unclear. Trimming left V 9 bases short and J 3 bases short, with 13 bases between. The CDR3 loop spans 13 amino acids. CDR1 and CDR2 (germline): SEHNR, FQNEAQ (reference sequence). CDR3 sequence (DNA): TGTGCCAGTCAAGTTGCTCTGACAGATACGCAGTATTTT. As protein: CASQVALTDTQYF.

This chain links TRBV28 with TRBJ1-5; D uncertain. V was cut by 6 bases and J by 7 bases, with 10 bases left in between. CDR1 is MDHEN and CDR2 is SYDVKM in the germline V gene. The CDR3 sequence is 12 residues long. The CDR3 coding sequence is TGTGCCAGCAGAATAGGTGGGCAGCCCCAGCATTTT. Protein sequence: CASRIGGQPQHF.

The chain joins TRBV6-6 to TRBJ2-4, with 7 positions matching TRBD1. Germline V gene lookup returns CDR1 MNHNY and CDR2 SVGAGI (reference sequence). The V and J ends lost 0 bases and 7 bases, in that order; junction bases with no gene match: 6. The CDR3 loop spans 15 amino acids. The CDR3 protein is CASSYSVRQGNIQYF. As DNA, the CDR3 is TGTGCCAGCAGTTACTCGGTACGACAGGGCAACATTCAGTACTTC.

V gene TRBV7-3 combines with J gene TRBJ2-2, with a weak D call TRBD2 (6 bases). The CDR3 totals 16 residues. V dropped 2 bases and J dropped 5 bases, with 15 bases sitting between them. Looked up from germline, CDR1 is SGHTA and CDR2 is FQGTGA. CDR3 residues: CASSLRGGVRTGELFF. CDR3 nucleotide sequence: TGTGCCAGCAGCTTACGGGGCGGGGTCCGGACCGGGGAGCTGTTTTTT.

V usage is TRBV12-3 or TRBV12-4 and J usage is TRBJ1-5, with 7 bases matching TRBD1. Trimming took 6 bases from V and 7 from J; bases not matched to a gene: 12. The CDR3 covers 15 residues. The CDR3 loop reads CASSSPRQGWQPQHF. DNA of the CDR3: TGTGCCAGCAGCTCGCCTCGACAGGGATGGCAGCCCCAGCATTTT.

CDR3 in amino acids: CASSEPATGRAYGYTF. The CDR3 coding sequence is TGTGCCAGCAGCGAGCCGGCGACAGGGCGGGCCTATGGCTACACCTTC. The chain employs TRBV5-4 and TRBJ1-2; 7 bases agree with TRBD1. Germline CDR1 is SGHNT and CDR2 is YYREEE (reference sequence). J was trimmed by 4 bases and V by 4 bases; bases with no gene match: 13. The CDR3 spans 16 residues.

The chain's CDR3 is CASNVGDDVPQHF. The CDR3 DNA is TGTGCCAGCAACGTAGGGGACGACGTGCCCCAGCATTTT. This chain connects TRBV2 to TRBJ1-5; maybe TRBD1 (5 bases). Between the trimmed V and J ends, which lost 7 bases and 9 bases, there was a span of 16 bases. Germline assignment: CDR1 SNHLY and CDR2 FYNNEI. The CDR3 spans 13 residues.

This clonotype is a singleton in its sample. The rearrangement links TRBV20-1 to TRBJ2-3, with 8 bases identical to TRBD2. The CDR3 sequence is 15 residues long. The ends lost 3 bases at V and 1 base at J; junction bases unmatched: 6. Germline-derived CDR1 and CDR2 are DFQATT and SNEGSKA (reference sequence). CDR3 nucleotide sequence: TGCAGTGCTAGCGTCCCGGGGGGGCGCACAGATACGCAGTATTTT. It codes for CSASVPGGRTDTQYF.

The CDR3 spells CASSLSGAGVLGETQYF. In DNA form, the CDR3 reads TGTGCCAGCAGCTTAAGTGGTGCGGGAGTATTAGGAGAGACCCAGTACTTC. The rearrangement uses TRBV7-2 and TRBJ2-5; 7 positions agree with TRBD2. The CDR3 extends over 17 amino acids. Germline V gene lookup returns CDR1 SGHTA and CDR2 FQGNSA. Unmatched junction bases numbered 13, after V lost 2 bases and J lost 4 bases.